These T cell receptor beta chains were read from a single sample in a study of cytomegalovirus exposure and HLA in healthy donors. Produced via immunoSEQ multiplex PCR; TCRdb's table is partial and in-frame only. Of about 130,000 clones in the sample, approximately 80% were seen once. The sample taken for sequencing was PBMCs. The receptors were sampled from a middle-aged woman in good health and CMV-seropositive. CDR3s include the opening cysteine and the closing phenylalanine or tryptophan. D genes are given only for firm matches. The size field is filled for only some rows; it gives once, few, many or a size class.

J	D	V	size	CDR3	DNA
TRBJ2-3	TRBD2	TRBV7-3	.	CASSELAGDLGTQYF	TGTGCCAGCAGCGAACTAGCGGGAGACCTGGGTACGCAGTATTTT
TRBJ1-3	TRBD1	TRBV5-4	once	CASSLGGGQGSGNTIYF	TGTGCCAGCAGCTTGGGCGGGGGACAGGGAAGTGGAAACACCATATATTTT
TRBJ2-7	TRBD2	TRBV27	.	CASSLKGGRAFYEQYF	TGTGCCAGCAGTTTAAAGGGCGGGAGGGCCTTTTACGAGCAGTACTTC
TRBJ1-1	TRBD1	TRBV7-6	.	CASSMGTVSDTEAFF	TGTGCCAGCAGCATGGGGACAGTGTCGGACACTGAAGCTTTCTTT
TRBJ2-7	.	TRBV7-8	.	CASSPREGGEQYF	TGTGCCAGCAGCCCTCGGGAAGGAGGGGAGCAGTACTTC
TRBJ2-1	.	TRBV12-2	few	CASRLGTVAYNEQFF	TGTGCAAGTCGCTTGGGGACAGTCGCCTACAATGAGCAGTTCTTC
TRBJ1-1	TRBD1	TRBV28	few	CASSLNPGQGANTEAFF	TGTGCCAGCAGTCTAAATCCGGGACAGGGGGCGAACACTGAAGCTTTCTTT
TRBJ2-7	.	TRBV7-8	.	CASSSPLFAYEQYF	TGTGCCAGCAGTTCACCCCTCTTCGCGTACGAGCAGTACTTC
TRBJ1-5	.	TRBV28	.	CASSLSFAADSNQPQHF	TGTGCCAGCAGTTTATCATTCGCGGCAGATAGCAATCAGCCCCAGCATTTT
TRBJ2-7	TRBD1	TRBV19	.	CASRAGGASEQYF	TGTGCCAGTAGGGCAGGGGGCGCGTCCGAGCAGTACTTC
TRBJ2-7	TRBD1	TRBV5-1	once	CASSLVTTGGYEQYF	TGCGCCAGCAGCTTGGTCACGACAGGGGGCTACGAGCAGTACTTC
TRBJ2-1	TRBD2	TRBV5-4	.	CASSLIALSGSFLNEQFF	TGTGCCAGCAGCTTGATCGCCCTTAGCGGGTCCTTTTTGAATGAGCAGTTCTTC
TRBJ1-2	TRBD1	TRBV7-9	.	CASSSSTGGAHGYTF	TGTGCCAGCAGCTCTTCGACAGGGGGGGCGCATGGCTACACCTTC
TRBJ2-5	.	TRBV7-9	.	CSSSFKETQYF	TGTTCCAGCAGCTTTAAAGAGACCCAGTACTTC
TRBJ2-1	TRBD2	TRBV6-5	.	CASSPGLAGANEQFF	TGTGCCAGCAGTCCCGGACTAGCGGGAGCTAATGAGCAGTTCTTC
TRBJ2-5	TRBD2	TRBV11-2	.	CASSLIMTSGSRETQYF	TGTGCCAGCAGCTTAATTATGACTAGCGGGAGTCGGGAGACCCAGTACTTC
TRBJ1-5	.	TRBV4-2	.	CASSQDSRGREPQHF	TGTGCCAGCAGCCAAGATTCCAGGGGCAGGGAGCCCCAGCATTTT
TRBJ1-6	TRBD1	TRBV6-4	once	CASSTGTGNSPLHF	TGTGCCAGCAGCACCGGGACAGGAAATTCACCCCTCCACTTT
TRBJ1-5	.	TRBV4-1	.	CASSEQGVNQPQHF	TGCGCCAGCAGCGAACAGGGAGTGAATCAGCCCCAGCATTTT
TRBJ2-7	.	TRBV7-9	.	CASSFGGANYEQYF	TGTGCCAGCAGCTTCGGAGGGGCCAACTACGAGCAGTACTTC
TRBJ2-7	TRBD2	TRBV11-2	.	CASSLGTSGNSEQYF	TGTGCCAGCAGCTTAGGGACTAGCGGGAACTCCGAGCAGTACTTC
TRBJ2-7	.	TRBV7-3	.	CASSLGPLDEQYF	TGTGCCAGCAGCTTAGGGCCCCTGGACGAGCAGTACTTC